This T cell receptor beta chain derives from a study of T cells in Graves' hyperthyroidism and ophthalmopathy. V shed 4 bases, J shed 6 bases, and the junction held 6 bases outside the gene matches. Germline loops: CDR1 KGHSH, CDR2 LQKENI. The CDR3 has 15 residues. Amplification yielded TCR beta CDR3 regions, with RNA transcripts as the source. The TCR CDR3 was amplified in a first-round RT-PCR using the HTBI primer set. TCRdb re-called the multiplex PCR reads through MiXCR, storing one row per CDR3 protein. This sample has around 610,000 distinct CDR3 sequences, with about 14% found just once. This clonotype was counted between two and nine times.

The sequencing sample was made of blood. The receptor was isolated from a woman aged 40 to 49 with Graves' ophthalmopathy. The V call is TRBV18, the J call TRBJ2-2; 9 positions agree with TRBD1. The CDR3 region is CASSLDRGRSGELFF. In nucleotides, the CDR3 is TGTGCCAGCTCACTGGACAGGGGACGATCCGGGGAGCTGTTTTTT.